Sequencing of this T cell receptor (beta chain) was carried out in a study of cytomegalovirus exposure and HLA in healthy donors. Study outcomes and limitations: Later analysis associated a missense DCLRE1C variant with TCR beta V- and J-gene trimming. Cytomegalovirus-associated TCR beta chains were listed, numbering roughly 150.

The PCR contained 60 Vbeta and 13 Jbeta primers. Libraries were prepared by immunoSEQ multiplex PCR; TCRdb keeps only in-frame clonotypes and omits some of them. Of some 99,000 clones listed, roughly 80% are singletons. With 0 bases removed from V and 3 bases from J, the gap between germline ends came to 11 bases. The germline CDR1 and CDR2 sequences are LGHNA and YSLEER. CDR3 size: 15 residues. Notes on this clone: What it recognizes is unknown.

The genes are TRBV4-3 and TRBJ1-2; tentatively, D is TRBD1 (5 bases). Sequencing used PBMCs. The receptor was derived from a woman aged 45-65 years in good health and CMV-seropositive. DNA of the CDR3: TGCGCCAGCAGCCAAGAAGGCAGGGCAGACTATGGCTACACCTTC. It is translated as CASSQEGRADYGYTF.